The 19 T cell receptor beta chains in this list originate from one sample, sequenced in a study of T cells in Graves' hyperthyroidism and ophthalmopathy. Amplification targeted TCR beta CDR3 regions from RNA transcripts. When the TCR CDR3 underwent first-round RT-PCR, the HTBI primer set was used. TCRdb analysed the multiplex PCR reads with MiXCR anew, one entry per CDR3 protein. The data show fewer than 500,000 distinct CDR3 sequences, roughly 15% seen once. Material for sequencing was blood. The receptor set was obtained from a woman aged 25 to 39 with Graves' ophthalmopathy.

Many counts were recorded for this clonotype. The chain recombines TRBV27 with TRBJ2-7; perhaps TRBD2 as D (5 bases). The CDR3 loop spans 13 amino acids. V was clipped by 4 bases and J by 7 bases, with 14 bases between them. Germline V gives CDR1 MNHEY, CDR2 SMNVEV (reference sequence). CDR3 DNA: TGTGCCAGCAGTTATATCGGGGAACGGGAGCAGTACTTC. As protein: CASSYIGEREQYF.

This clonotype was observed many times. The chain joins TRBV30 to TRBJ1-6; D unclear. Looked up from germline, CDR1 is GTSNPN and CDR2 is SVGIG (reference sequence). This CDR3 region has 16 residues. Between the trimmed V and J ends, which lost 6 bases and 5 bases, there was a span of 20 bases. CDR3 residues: CACLRSGELDNSPLHF. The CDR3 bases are TGTGCCTGTCTCCGATCTGGGGAATTGGATAATTCACCCCTCCACTTT.

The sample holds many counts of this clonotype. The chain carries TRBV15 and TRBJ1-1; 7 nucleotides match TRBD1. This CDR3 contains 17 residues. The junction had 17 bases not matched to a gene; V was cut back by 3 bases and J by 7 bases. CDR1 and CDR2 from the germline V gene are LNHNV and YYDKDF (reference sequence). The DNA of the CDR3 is TGTGCCACCAGCAGGCTGGACAGGATCTGGGACCCGGGTGAAGCTTTCTTT. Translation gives CATSRLDRIWDPGEAFF.

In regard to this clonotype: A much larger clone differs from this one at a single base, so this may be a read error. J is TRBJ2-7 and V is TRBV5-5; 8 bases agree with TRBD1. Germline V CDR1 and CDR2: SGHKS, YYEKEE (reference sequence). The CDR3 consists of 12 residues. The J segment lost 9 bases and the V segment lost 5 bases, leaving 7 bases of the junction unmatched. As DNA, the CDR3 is TGTGCCAGCAGTTTACAGGGGGAAAGGCAGTACTTC. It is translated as CASSLQGERQYF.

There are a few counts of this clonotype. In DNA form, the CDR3 reads TGTGCCACCAGCAGGGACCCTGCGGGGGGATCAAACACCGGGGAGCTGTTTTTT. Translation: CATSRDPAGGSNTGELFF. The chain couples TRBV15 to TRBJ2-2; 8 bases fit TRBD2. V shed 3 bases, J shed 2 bases, and the junction held 11 bases outside the gene matches. CDR1 is LNHNV and CDR2 is YYDKDF in the germline V gene (reference sequence). This CDR3 has 18 amino acids.

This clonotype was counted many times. Here the CDR3 reads CASTLTAMNTGELFF. DNA of the CDR3: TGTGCCAGCACATTAACCGCTATGAACACCGGGGAGCTGTTTTTT. The chain combines TRBV6-1 with TRBJ2-2; no firm D call. Trimming shortened V by 7 bases and J by 1 base, and 13 bases separated the two germline ends. The CDR3 has 15 residues. Germline lookup yields CDR1 MNHNS and CDR2 SASEGT.

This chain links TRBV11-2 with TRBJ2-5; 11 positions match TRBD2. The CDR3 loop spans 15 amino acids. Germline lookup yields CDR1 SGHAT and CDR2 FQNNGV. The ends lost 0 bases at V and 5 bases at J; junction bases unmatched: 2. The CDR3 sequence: CASSLELAGVETQYF. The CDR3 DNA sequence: TGTGCCAGCAGCTTAGAACTAGCGGGGGTTGAGACCCAGTACTTC. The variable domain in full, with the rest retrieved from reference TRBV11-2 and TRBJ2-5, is EAGVAQSPRYKIIEKRQSVAFWCNPISGHATLYWYQQILGQGPKLLIQFQNNGVVDDSQLPKDRFSAERLKGVDSTLKIQPAKLEDSAVYLCASSLELAGVETQYFGPGTRLLVL.

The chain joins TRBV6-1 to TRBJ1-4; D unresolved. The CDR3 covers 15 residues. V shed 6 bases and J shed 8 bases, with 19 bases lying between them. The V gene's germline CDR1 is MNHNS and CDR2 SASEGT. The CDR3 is CASRSAASIIEKLFF. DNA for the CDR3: TGTGCCAGCAGGTCGGCAGCATCTATTATCGAAAAACTGTTTTTT.

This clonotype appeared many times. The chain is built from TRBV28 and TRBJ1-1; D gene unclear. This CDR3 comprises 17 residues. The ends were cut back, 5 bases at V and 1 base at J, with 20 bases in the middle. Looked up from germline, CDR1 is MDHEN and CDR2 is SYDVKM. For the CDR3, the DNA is TGTGCCAGCAGTACCCCCCTGGAGGGCGGCTGGAACACTGAAGCTTTCTTT. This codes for CASSTPLEGGWNTEAFF. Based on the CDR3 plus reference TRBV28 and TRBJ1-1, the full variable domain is DVKVTQSSRYLVKRTGEKVFLECVQDMDHENMFWYRQDPGLGLRLIYFSYDVKMKEKGDIPEGYSVSREKKERFSLILESASTNQTSMYLCASSTPLEGGWNTEAFFGQGTRLTVV.

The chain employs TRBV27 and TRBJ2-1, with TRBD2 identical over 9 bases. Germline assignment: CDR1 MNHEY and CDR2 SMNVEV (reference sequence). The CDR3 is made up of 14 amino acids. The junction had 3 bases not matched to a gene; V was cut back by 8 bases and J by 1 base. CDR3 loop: CASGLAGSYNEQFF. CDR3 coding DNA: TGTGCCAGCGGGCTAGCGGGGTCCTACAATGAGCAGTTCTTC.

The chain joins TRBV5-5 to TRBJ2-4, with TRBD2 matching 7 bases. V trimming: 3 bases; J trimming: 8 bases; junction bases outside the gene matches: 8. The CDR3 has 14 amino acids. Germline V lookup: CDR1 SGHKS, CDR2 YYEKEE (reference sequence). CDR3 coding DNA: TGTGCCAGCAGCTCCTCAGGCAGCGGGGACATTCAGTACTTC. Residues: CASSSSGSGDIQYF.

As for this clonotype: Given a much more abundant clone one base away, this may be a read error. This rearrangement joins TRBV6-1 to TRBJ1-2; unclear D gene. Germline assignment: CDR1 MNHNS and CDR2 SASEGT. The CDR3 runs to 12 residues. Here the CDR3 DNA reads TGTGCCAGCAGTGATTGGACCTATGCCTACACCTTC. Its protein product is CASSDWTYAYTF.

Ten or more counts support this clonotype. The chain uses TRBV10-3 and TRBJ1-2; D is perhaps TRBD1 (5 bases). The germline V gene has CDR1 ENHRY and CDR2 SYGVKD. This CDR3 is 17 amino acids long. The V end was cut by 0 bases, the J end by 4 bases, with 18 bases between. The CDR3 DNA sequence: TGTGCCATCAGTGAGTCGAACTGGGACGGCGGATCCTATGGCTACACCTTC. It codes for CAISESNWDGGSYGYTF.

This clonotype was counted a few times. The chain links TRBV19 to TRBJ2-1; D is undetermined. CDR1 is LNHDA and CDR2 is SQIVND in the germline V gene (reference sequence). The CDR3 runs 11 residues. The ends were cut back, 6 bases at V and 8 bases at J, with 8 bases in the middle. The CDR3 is CASRQSYEQFF. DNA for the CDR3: TGTGCCAGTAGACAGAGCTATGAGCAGTTCTTC.

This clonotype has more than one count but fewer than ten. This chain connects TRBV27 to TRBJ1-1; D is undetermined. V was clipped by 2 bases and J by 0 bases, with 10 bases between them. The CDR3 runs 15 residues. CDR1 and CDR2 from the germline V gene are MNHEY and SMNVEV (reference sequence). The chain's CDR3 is CASSLQFEMNTEAFF. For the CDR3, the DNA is TGTGCCAGCAGTTTACAATTCGAGATGAACACTGAAGCTTTCTTT.

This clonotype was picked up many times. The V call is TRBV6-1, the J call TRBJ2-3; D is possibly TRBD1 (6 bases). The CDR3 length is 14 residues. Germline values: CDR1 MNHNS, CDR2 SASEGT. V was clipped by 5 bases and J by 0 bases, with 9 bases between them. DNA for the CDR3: TGTGCCAGCAGTACAGGGCGAAGCACAGATACGCAGTATTTT. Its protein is CASSTGRSTDTQYF.

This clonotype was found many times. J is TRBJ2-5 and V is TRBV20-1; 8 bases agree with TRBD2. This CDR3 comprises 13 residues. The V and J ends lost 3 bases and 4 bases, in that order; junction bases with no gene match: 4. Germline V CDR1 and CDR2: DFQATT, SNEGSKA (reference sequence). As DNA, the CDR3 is TGCAGTGCTAGCCGGGGGGGCGGAGAGACCCAGTACTTC. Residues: CSASRGGGETQYF.

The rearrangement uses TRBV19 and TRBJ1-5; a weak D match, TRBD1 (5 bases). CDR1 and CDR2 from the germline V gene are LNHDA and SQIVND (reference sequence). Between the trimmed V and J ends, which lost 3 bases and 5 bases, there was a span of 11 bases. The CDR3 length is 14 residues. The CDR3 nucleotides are TGTGCCAGTAGTATCCGGGACGGCTATCAGCCCCAGCATTTT. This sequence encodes CASSIRDGYQPQHF.

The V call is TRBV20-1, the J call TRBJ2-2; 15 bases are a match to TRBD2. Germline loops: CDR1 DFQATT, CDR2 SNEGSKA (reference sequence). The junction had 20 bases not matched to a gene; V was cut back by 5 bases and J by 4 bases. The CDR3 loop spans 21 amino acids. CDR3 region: CSALGYKPGLAGGLITGELFF. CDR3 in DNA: TGCAGTGCTCTAGGGTATAAACCGGGACTAGCGGGGGGCTTGATCACCGGGGAGCTGTTTTTT.